These 25 T cell receptor beta chains were all obtained from the same sample, sequenced in a study of memory CD4+ T cells and cytomegalovirus serostatus. Clones were sequenced by immunoSEQ multiplex PCR, and TCRdb holds only the in-frame ones, with some missing. The sample has some 60,000 clones, about 73% seen once. Single viable CD3+CD4+CD8-CD45RO+ cells were sorted as the memory CD4+ T cells. Sequencing used memory CD4+ T cells from blood. These receptor sequences come from an adult in good health and CMV-seropositive.

The V call is TRBV18, the J call TRBJ2-7; no clear D. This CDR3 has 15 residues. CDR1 is KGHSH and CDR2 is LQKENI in the germline V gene. The V end was cut by 2 bases, the J end by 2 bases, with 13 bases between. Here the CDR3 reads CASSPGHPPTYEQYF. The DNA for the CDR3 is TGTGCCAGCTCACCAGGTCATCCGCCAACCTACGAGCAGTACTTC.

This rearrangement joins TRBV11-1 to TRBJ2-7; 8 bases match TRBD2. The CDR3 contains 14 residues. V lost 3 bases to trimming and J lost 6 bases; unmatched junction nucleotides: 7. Germline V gives CDR1 SGHAT, CDR2 FQDESV (reference sequence). CDR3 DNA: TGTGCCAGCAGCTTCGCGGGGGGTGGCGGCGAGCAGTACTTC. Protein sequence: CASSFAGGGGEQYF.

This chain connects TRBV7-9 to TRBJ2-1; D not certain. The length of the CDR3 is 15 residues. Germline CDR1 reads SEHNR; CDR2 reads FQNEAQ (reference sequence). The V and J ends lost 5 bases and 0 bases respectively, with 11 bases between them. The CDR3, as DNA: TGTGCCAGCAGCCAGTCACCCCTCTCCTACAATGAGCAGTTCTTC. Its translation: CASSQSPLSYNEQFF.

The chain couples TRBV28 to TRBJ1-4; TRBD1 aligns across 7 bases. This CDR3 comprises 16 residues. With 5 bases clipped from V and 7 bases from J, the junction kept 13 bases outside the gene matches. From germline, CDR1 is MDHEN and CDR2 SYDVKM. The CDR3 nucleotides read TGTGCCAGCAGTCCAAATGACAGGGCGGGGGGTGAAAAACTGTTTTTT. It is translated as CASSPNDRAGGEKLFF. Together with reference TRBV28 and TRBJ1-4, the CDR3 gives the full variable domain: DVKVTQSSRYLVKRTGEKVFLECVQDMDHENMFWYRQDPGLGLRLIYFSYDVKMKEKGDIPEGYSVSREKKERFSLILESASTNQTSMYLCASSPNDRAGGEKLFFGSGTQLSVL.

This chain connects TRBV28 to TRBJ1-2, with unresolved D. Germline V lookup: CDR1 MDHEN, CDR2 SYDVKM. V was trimmed by 10 bases and J by 7 bases, leaving 13 bases between them. This CDR3 is 11 amino acids long. The CDR3: CATRRVSGYTF. Here the CDR3 DNA reads TGTGCCACCCGGCGGGTCAGTGGCTACACCTTC.

The rearrangement uses TRBV28 and TRBJ2-7; D perhaps matches TRBD1 (6 bases). Trimming took off 7 bases at V and 4 bases at J, with 17 bases between the two ends. This CDR3 is built from 14 residues. Germline CDR1 MDHEN, CDR2 SYDVKM. The CDR3, as DNA: TGTGCCAGCACCAACCATCGGACAGTATACGAGCAGTACTTC. Its translation: CASTNHRTVYEQYF.

This clone was recorded a few times. The chain recombines TRBV4-2 with TRBJ2-1, with 12 nucleotides matching TRBD2. Germline values: CDR1 LGHNA, CDR2 YNFKEQ. V trimming: 0 bases; J trimming: 4 bases; junction bases outside the gene matches: 7. CDR3 size: 18 residues. The CDR3 region has the DNA TGTGCCAGCAGCCAAGATAATTCCGGGACTAGCGGGTACAATGAGCAGTTCTTC. This sequence encodes CASSQDNSGTSGYNEQFF.

The chain uses TRBV28 and TRBJ1-2; no clear D gene. This CDR3 has 13 amino acids. Germline V lookup: CDR1 MDHEN, CDR2 SYDVKM. The ends were cut back, 4 bases at V and 8 bases at J, with 14 bases in the middle. In DNA, the CDR3 is TGTGCCAGCAGTTCGGGCCAAAATTGGGGCTACACCTTC. Translated: CASSSGQNWGYTF.

The chain is built from TRBV2 and TRBJ1-5, with D tentatively TRBD1 (6 bases). Per the germline V gene, CDR1 is SNHLY and CDR2 is FYNNEI. The V gene lost 4 bases and the J gene lost 5 bases, with 9 bases spanning the gap. This CDR3 region has 13 residues. CDR3 amino acids: CASSVAGDQPQHF. The CDR3 DNA reads TGTGCCAGCAGTGTGGCAGGGGATCAGCCCCAGCATTTT. Drawing the rest from reference TRBV2 and TRBJ1-5, the complete variable domain is EPEVTQTPSHQVTQMGQEVILRCVPISNHLYFYWYRQILGQKVEFLVSFYNNEISEKSEIFDDQFSVERPDGSNFTLKIRSTKLEDSAMYFCASSVAGDQPQHFGDGTRLSIL.

The chain has TRBV28 and TRBJ2-7; D is perhaps TRBD1 or TRBD2 (5 bases each). This CDR3 contains 14 residues. V was clipped by 4 bases and J by 3 bases, with 13 bases between them. CDR1 and CDR2 from the germline V gene are MDHEN and SYDVKM. The CDR3 DNA reads as TGTGCCAGCAGTTCACAAGGGACCCTCTACGAGCAGTACTTC. It yields the protein CASSSQGTLYEQYF.

This clone was observed once. The V call is TRBV5-6, the J call TRBJ1-2, with D uncertain. V was shortened by 5 bases and J by 4 bases, with 18 bases between the two germline ends. Germline CDR1 and CDR2: SGHDT and YYEEEE. The CDR3 loop spans 15 amino acids. The DNA for the CDR3 is TGTGCCAGCAGTCCACCGTCTGGGGAGGGCTATGGCTACACCTTC. Translating gives CASSPPSGEGYGYTF.

This chain joins TRBV28 and TRBJ1-1; 7 positions agree with TRBD1. V lost 1 base and J lost 8; bases outside the gene matches: 7. This CDR3 is built from 14 residues. CDR1 and CDR2 (germline): MDHEN, SYDVKM. CDR3 nucleotides: TGTGCCAGCAGTTTATCCGGGACAGCGGTGGAAGCTTTCTTT. It specifies CASSLSGTAVEAFF. Complete variable domain (other parts from reference TRBV28 and TRBJ1-1): DVKVTQSSRYLVKRTGEKVFLECVQDMDHENMFWYRQDPGLGLRLIYFSYDVKMKEKGDIPEGYSVSREKKERFSLILESASTNQTSMYLCASSLSGTAVEAFFGQGTRLTVV.

V usage is TRBV11-3 and J usage is TRBJ1-1, with TRBD1 matching over 11 bases. V was clipped by 6 bases and J by 11 bases; unmatched bases: 8. The CDR3 sequence is 13 residues long. Looked up from germline, CDR1 is SGHNT and CDR2 is YENEEA. The CDR3 reads CASRRTGGARAFF. The CDR3, as DNA: TGTGCCAGCAGACGGACAGGGGGCGCGAGGGCTTTCTTT.

Note on this clone: This specimen includes other DNA sequences encoding the same CDR3. The J gene is TRBJ2-3, the V gene TRBV18, with no clear D. Trimming took off 5 bases at V and 0 bases at J, with 3 bases between the two ends. CDR3 length: 12 amino acids. Germline V CDR1 and CDR2: KGHSH, LQKENI. The CDR3 spells CASSTSTDTQYF. DNA of the CDR3: TGTGCCAGCTCAACTAGCACAGATACGCAGTATTTT.

This clone was seen more than once but under ten times. The chain combines TRBV27 with TRBJ1-2, with D perhaps matching TRBD1 (6 bases). The germline gives CDR1 MNHEY, CDR2 SMNVEV (reference sequence). V shed 4 bases and J shed 3 bases, with 15 bases lying between them. The CDR3 contains 15 residues. CDR3 nucleotides: TGTGCCAGCAGTTCTCGGGAACAGGGTCACTATGGCTACACCTTC. Translated, it gives CASSSREQGHYGYTF.

The V call is TRBV28, the J call TRBJ2-3, with 14 nucleotides matching TRBD2. The junction had 5 bases not matched to a gene; V was cut back by 6 bases and J by 9 bases. The germline gives CDR1 MDHEN, CDR2 SYDVKM. This CDR3 region has 14 residues. CDR3 DNA: TGTGCCAGCAGACCGGGACTAGCGGGAGACACGCAGTATTTT. This encodes CASRPGLAGDTQYF.

V is TRBV5-1 and J is TRBJ2-3; possibly TRBD1 or TRBD2 for D (6 bases each). Per the germline V gene, CDR1 is SGHRS and CDR2 is YFSETQ. The V end was cut by 7 bases, the J end by 4 bases, with 16 bases between. The CDR3 extends over 14 amino acids. As DNA, the CDR3 is TGCGCCAGCGGAGGGGGAGGTAGCGCAGATACGCAGTATTTT. This codes for CASGGGGSADTQYF.

The rearrangement uses TRBV30 and TRBJ1-5; 10 positions agree with TRBD1. Germline V gene lookup returns CDR1 GTSNPN and CDR2 SVGIG (reference sequence). The V gene end was trimmed by 1 base and the J gene end by 7 bases; junction bases not matched to a gene: 4. This CDR3 is built from 14 residues. This CDR3 is CAWSGDRGGQPQHF. In nucleotides, the CDR3 is TGTGCCTGGAGTGGGGACAGGGGCGGACAGCCCCAGCATTTT.

This clone was seen just once. The rearrangement uses TRBV10-3 and TRBJ2-3, with 11 bases aligning to TRBD2. The CDR3 covers 17 residues. Per the germline V gene, CDR1 is ENHRY and CDR2 is SYGVKD. V was pared by 0 bases and J by 2 bases, with 4 bases of the junction left unmatched. The CDR3 sequence is CAISESGTSGNTDTQYF. The CDR3 nucleotides read TGTGCCATCAGTGAGTCGGGGACTAGCGGAAACACAGATACGCAGTATTTT.

This clone was counted a few times. This rearrangement joins TRBV5-6 to TRBJ1-2; TRBD1 agrees at 11 bases. The ends lost 4 bases at V and 2 bases at J; junction bases unmatched: 4. From germline, CDR1 is SGHDT and CDR2 YYEEEE. This CDR3 is built from 15 residues. Here the CDR3 DNA reads TGTGCCAGCAGCCCGAGGACAGGGGGCAACTATGGCTACACCTTC. As protein: CASSPRTGGNYGYTF.

The chain has TRBV5-1 and TRBJ2-3, with D perhaps TRBD1 (5 bases). Per the germline V gene, CDR1 is SGHRS and CDR2 is YFSETQ. The ends were cut back, 4 bases at V and 3 bases at J, with 15 bases in the middle. This CDR3 is 15 amino acids long. The CDR3 loop is CASSAQGLGTDTQYF. The CDR3, as DNA: TGCGCCAGCAGCGCGCAGGGCCTAGGAACAGATACGCAGTATTTT.

The chain is built from TRBV11-2 and TRBJ2-6; no firm D call. The germline V and J ends were trimmed by 3 bases and 2 bases, with 5 bases remaining between them. From germline, CDR1 is SGHAT and CDR2 FQNNGV. This CDR3 has 14 residues. In nucleotides, the CDR3 is TGTGCCAGCAGCTTGTCTGCTGGGGCCAACGTCCTGACTTTC. Encoded protein: CASSLSAGANVLTF. Full variable domain (remainder filled in from reference TRBV11-2 and TRBJ2-6): EAGVAQSPRYKIIEKRQSVAFWCNPISGHATLYWYQQILGQGPKLLIQFQNNGVVDDSQLPKDRFSAERLKGVDSTLKIQPAKLEDSAVYLCASSLSAGANVLTFGAGSRLTVL.

The genes are TRBV5-6 and TRBJ2-3, with 11 bases identical to TRBD2. The CDR3 contains 19 residues. CDR1 SGHDT and CDR2 YYEEEE come from the germline V gene. The trim removed 2 bases at V and 1 base at J, leaving 12 bases unmatched. CDR3 sequence reads: CASSFRLAGGVRGTDTQYF. The DNA of the CDR3 is TGTGCCAGCAGCTTCCGGCTAGCGGGAGGAGTCCGGGGCACAGATACGCAGTATTTT.

CDR3 DNA sequence: TGTGCCAGCAGCCCGCCGGGGCGTAGGGACACCGGGGAGCTGTTTTTT. Amino acids: CASSPPGRRDTGELFF. V and J are TRBV7-2 and TRBJ2-2; either TRBD1 or TRBD2 may fit D (5 bases each). V gave up 5 bases and J gave up 3 bases, with 16 bases separating them. Germline-derived CDR1 and CDR2 are SGHTA and FQGNSA. This CDR3 comprises 16 residues.

This chain joins TRBV13 and TRBJ2-3; unclear D gene. CDR1 is PRHDT, CDR2 FYEKMQ, per germline (reference sequence). V gave up 5 bases and J gave up 1 base, with 10 bases separating them. This CDR3 is built from 14 residues. CDR3 loop: CASSPNLGTDTQYF. CDR3 nucleotides: TGTGCCAGCAGCCCTAATCTGGGCACAGATACGCAGTATTTT. Full variable domain (outside the CDR3, taken from reference TRBV13 and TRBJ2-3): AAGVIQSPRHLIKEKRETATLKCYPIPRHDTVYWYQQGPGQDPQFLISFYEKMQSDKGSIPDRFSAQQFSDYHSELNMSSLELGDSALYFCASSPNLGTDTQYFGPGTRLTVL.